The clone carrying this TCR beta chain was seen once. Its antigen remains unidentified. The data were taken from a study of shared clonotypes between healthy human individuals. Study findings and constraints: A few donors had around 5.2% of their naive CD4 clonotypes in common. A small donor pool kept down the genetic and exposure-history diversity that was represented.

Generated by immunoSEQ multiplex PCR, the TCRdb table keeps only in-frame clones and is missing some. The profile shows 2,500,000 or so clones, 85% to 95% of them singletons. The CDR3 has 16 amino acids. Germline CDR1 SGHAT, CDR2 FQNNGV. The V segment lost 5 bases and the J segment 2 bases; nucleotides outside the gene matches: 10. This sequence was found in a man younger than 35 in good health. The chain combines TRBV11-2 with TRBJ2-7; TRBD2 matches at 9 bases. The sequencing sample was made of naive CD4+ T cells sorted from blood. Noted subset: CD45RA+ positively selected. CDR3 sequence: CASSRGLASLTYEQYF. CDR3 DNA sequence: TGTGCCAGCAGCCGTGGACTAGCGAGTTTAACCTACGAGCAGTACTTC.